One sample yielded the 21 T cell receptor beta chains listed below, sequenced in a study of cytomegalovirus exposure and HLA in healthy donors. Method: immunoSEQ multiplex PCR; TCRdb's copy keeps in-frame clones and lacks some. The sample lists some 170,000 clones; 86% were seen once. The sample consisted of PBMCs. The origin of the receptors is a man younger than 40 in good health and CMV-seropositive.

V gene TRBV2 combines with J gene TRBJ1-1; D gene ambiguous. The germline V gene has CDR1 SNHLY and CDR2 FYNNEI. The CDR3 is 11 amino acids. V dropped 6 bases and J dropped 7 bases, with 9 bases sitting between them. The CDR3 reads CASREGSEAFF. CDR3 in DNA: TGTGCCAGCAGGGAGGGAAGTGAAGCTTTCTTT.

This clone was observed once. The chain links TRBV7-9 to TRBJ2-2; D is uncertain. The CDR3 loop spans 14 amino acids. CDR1 SEHNR and CDR2 FQNEAQ come from the germline V gene (reference sequence). V lost 1 base and J 3 bases, leaving 6 bases between the germline ends. In DNA, the CDR3 is TGTGCCAGCAGCTTAGGGTGGGACACCGGGGAGCTGTTTTTT. It translates to CASSLGWDTGELFF.

The chain couples TRBV7-3 to TRBJ2-3, with D unclear. This CDR3 is built from 13 residues. Trimming took 3 bases from V and 1 from J, leaving 5 bases between them. Looked up from germline, CDR1 is SGHTA and CDR2 is FQGTGA. The CDR3 DNA follows: TGTGCCAGCAGCTTCGGAGGCACAGATACGCAGTATTTT. Protein sequence: CASSFGGTDTQYF. The entire variable domain, with the rest obtained from reference TRBV7-3 and TRBJ2-3, is as follows: GAGVSQTPSNKVTEKGKYVELRCDPISGHTALYWYRQSLGQGPEFLIYFQGTGAADDSGLPNDRFFAVRPEGSVSTLKIQRTERGDSAVYLCASSFGGTDTQYFGPGTRLTVL.

The V and J genes are TRBV6-6 and TRBJ2-7, with D uncertain. The V end was cut by 0 bases, the J end by 3 bases, with 12 bases between. Germline CDR1 and CDR2: MNHNY and SVGAGI (reference sequence). The CDR3 runs 15 residues. CDR3 amino acids: CASSYSGNWGYEQYF. CDR3 sequence (DNA): TGTGCCAGCAGTTACTCAGGGAACTGGGGCTACGAGCAGTACTTC.

The chain employs TRBV7-9 and TRBJ2-7; the D gene is possibly TRBD2 (5 bases). Germline-derived CDR1 and CDR2 are SEHNR and FQNEAQ (reference sequence). Trimming cost V 1 base and J 3 bases, with 7 bases left between them. The CDR3 is 13 residues long. CDR3 sequence (DNA): TGTGCCAGCAGCTTAGGAGGGATCTACGAGCAGTACTTC. Protein product: CASSLGGIYEQYF.

This chain links TRBV7-3 with TRBJ2-1, with 10 bases lining up with TRBD2. The CDR3 is 14 amino acids. CDR1 and CDR2 (germline): SGHTA, FQGTGA. V was pared by 4 bases and J by 7 bases, with 4 bases of the junction left unmatched. The CDR3 DNA reads TGTGCCAGCAGCTCTAGCGGGAGTAGAAATGAGCAGTTCTTC. Its translation: CASSSSGSRNEQFF.

For the CDR3, the DNA is TGCGCCAGCAGCACCGGACAAGAAAGGTTTTTTGAGACCCAGTACTTC. Its translation: CASSTGQERFFETQYF. The chain carries TRBV5-1 and TRBJ2-5; D is perhaps TRBD1 (5 bases). V was trimmed by 4 bases and J by 5 bases, leaving 21 bases between them. Germline V gives CDR1 SGHRS, CDR2 YFSETQ. The CDR3 totals 16 residues.

The CDR3 DNA reads as TGCAGCGTTGAGGAAGGTACCCACACTGAAGCTTTCTTT. Encoded protein: CSVEEGTHTEAFF. The J gene is TRBJ1-1, the V gene TRBV29-1; D is unresolved. Germline V CDR1 and CDR2: SQVTM, ANQGSEA. The CDR3 runs 13 residues. V was pared by 3 bases and J by 3 bases, with 11 bases between. Drawing the rest from reference TRBV29-1 and TRBJ1-1, the complete variable domain is SAVISQKPSRDICQRGTSLTIQCQVDSQVTMMFWYRQQPGQSLTLIATANQGSEATYESGFVIDKFPISRPNLTFSTLTVSNMSPEDSSIYLCSVEEGTHTEAFFGQGTRLTVV.

The V gene is TRBV6-1, the J gene TRBJ1-4; 10 nucleotides agree with TRBD1. Germline CDR1 reads MNHNS; CDR2 reads SASEGT. Losses at the gene ends were 6 bases for V and 10 bases for J; bases not matched to a gene: 8. The CDR3 has 14 residues. The CDR3 loop is CASSAGTGEAKLFF. The DNA of the CDR3 is TGTGCCAGCAGCGCCGGGACAGGGGAGGCAAAACTGTTTTTT.

The chain recombines TRBV5-1 with TRBJ2-5; 8 bases line up with TRBD2. The CDR3 spans 16 residues. Germline V gene sequence: CDR1 SGHRS, CDR2 YFSETQ. Trimming cost V 2 bases and J 3 bases; bases outside gene matches: 9. The CDR3 spells CASSFSNGGAEETQYF. CDR3 sequence (DNA): TGCGCCAGCAGCTTTTCGAACGGGGGGGCCGAAGAGACCCAGTACTTC.

This chain uses TRBV7-6 with TRBJ2-5; 7 bases are shared with TRBD1. Trimming at V came to 3 bases and at J to 4 bases, leaving 2 bases not matched to a gene. CDR3 length: 13 residues. Germline V gives CDR1 SGHVS, CDR2 FNYEAQ. Written as DNA, the CDR3 is TGTGCCAGCAGCTTCAACAGGGGAGAGACCCAGTACTTC. The encoded protein is CASSFNRGETQYF.

The CDR3 nucleotides read TGTGCCAGCAGCTTTTATGCCGGGAGGCCCTACGAGCAGTACTTC. It is translated as CASSFYAGRPYEQYF. V is TRBV5-6 and J is TRBJ2-7, with 7 bases aligning to TRBD2. Germline assignment: CDR1 SGHDT and CDR2 YYEEEE. V gave up 2 bases and J gave up 2 bases; unmatched junction bases: 7. The CDR3 is made up of 15 amino acids.

The J gene is TRBJ1-2, the V gene TRBV30; TRBD1 is a possible D gene (5 bases). Germline values: CDR1 GTSNPN, CDR2 SVGIG (reference sequence). Between the trimmed V and J ends, which lost 0 bases and 5 bases, there was a span of 13 bases. The CDR3 consists of 14 residues. The CDR3 sequence: CAWSVLGASYGYTF. The DNA of the CDR3 is TGTGCCTGGAGTGTCCTCGGGGCTTCTTATGGCTACACCTTC.

The rearrangement links TRBV4-1 to TRBJ2-4; maybe TRBD2 (6 bases). The CDR3 contains 16 residues. From germline, CDR1 is MGHRA and CDR2 YSYEKL. Trimming took 2 bases from V and 2 from J, leaving 13 bases between them. CDR3 DNA sequence: TGCGCCAGCAGCCAATGGCGGGGTTTAACCAAAAACATTCAGTACTTC. This translates into CASSQWRGLTKNIQYF.

The J gene is TRBJ2-7, the V gene TRBV28; D unclear. Trimming cost V 4 bases and J 2 bases, with 6 bases left between them. Per germline, CDR1 MDHEN and CDR2 SYDVKM. The CDR3 has 12 amino acids. As DNA, the CDR3 is TGTGCCAGCAGTTCCCTCCCCTACGAGCAGTACTTC. It is translated as CASSSLPYEQYF.

The V call is TRBV6-5, the J call TRBJ2-7, with TRBD2 matching over 11 bases. The CDR3 spans 16 residues. Germline V gene lookup returns CDR1 MNHEY and CDR2 SVGAGI. With 2 bases clipped from V and 7 bases from J, the junction kept 10 bases outside the gene matches. Written as DNA, the CDR3 is TGTGCCAGCAGTTACGCGACTAGCGGGAACCCCGGGGAGCAGTACTTC. It specifies CASSYATSGNPGEQYF.

As to this clone: One end of the junction fails to match germline, which may point to a read error. The CDR3 spells CATSGPNGEQYF. CDR3 bases: TGTGCCACCAGTGGCCCCAATGGCGAGCAGTACTTC. This chain connects TRBV28 to TRBJ2-7; unclear D gene. Germline loops: CDR1 MDHEN, CDR2 SYDVKM. The CDR3 runs 12 residues.

This clone was found a few times. The chain has TRBV6-6 and TRBJ2-1; D perhaps matches TRBD2 (6 bases). The CDR3 spans 15 residues. Germline loops: CDR1 MNHNY, CDR2 SVGAGI (reference sequence). Trimming pared 2 bases from V and 5 bases from J, leaving 13 bases between. The CDR3 loop reads CASSYGKRGDNEQFF. The CDR3 coding sequence is TGTGCCAGCAGTTACGGGAAGCGCGGGGACAATGAGCAGTTCTTC.

The chain employs TRBV7-2 and TRBJ2-2; D unclear. From germline, CDR1 is SGHTA and CDR2 FQGNSA. The CDR3 has 12 residues. V was shortened by 6 bases and J by 6 bases, with 8 bases between the two germline ends. The CDR3 sequence is CASSFTPGELFF. CDR3 bases: TGTGCCAGCAGTTTTACCCCCGGGGAGCTGTTTTTT.

The chain employs TRBV20-1 and TRBJ2-1, with D possibly being TRBD2 (5 bases). V lost 8 bases and J lost 11, with 13 bases in between. Germline assignment: CDR1 DFQATT and CDR2 SNEGSKA (reference sequence). The CDR3 is 10 amino acids. CDR3 region: CSLERLQQFF. CDR3 sequence (DNA): TGCAGTCTAGAGCGGCTACAGCAGTTCTTC.

The chain recombines TRBV25-1 with TRBJ2-1; 9 bases match TRBD2. The J segment lost 0 bases and the V segment lost 5 bases, leaving 2 bases of the junction unmatched. Looked up from germline, CDR1 is MGHDK and CDR2 is SYGVNS. The CDR3 has 15 residues. The CDR3, as DNA: TGTGCCAGCAGTCTTAGCGGGAGCTCCTACAATGAGCAGTTCTTC. It encodes CASSLSGSSYNEQFF.